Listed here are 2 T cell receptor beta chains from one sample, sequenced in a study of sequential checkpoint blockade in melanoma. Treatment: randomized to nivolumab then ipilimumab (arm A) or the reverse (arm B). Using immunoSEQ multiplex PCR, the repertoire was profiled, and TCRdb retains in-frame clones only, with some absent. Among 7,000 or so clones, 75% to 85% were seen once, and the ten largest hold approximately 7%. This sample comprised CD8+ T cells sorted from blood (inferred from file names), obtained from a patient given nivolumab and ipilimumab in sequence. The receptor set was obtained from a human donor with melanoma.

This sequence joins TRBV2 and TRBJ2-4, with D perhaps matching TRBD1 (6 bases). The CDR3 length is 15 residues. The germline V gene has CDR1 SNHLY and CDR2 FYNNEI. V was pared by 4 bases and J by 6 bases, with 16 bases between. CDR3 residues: CASSGGTRMLNIQYF. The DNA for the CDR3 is TGTGCCAGCAGTGGTGGGACACGGATGTTAAACATTCAGTACTTC.

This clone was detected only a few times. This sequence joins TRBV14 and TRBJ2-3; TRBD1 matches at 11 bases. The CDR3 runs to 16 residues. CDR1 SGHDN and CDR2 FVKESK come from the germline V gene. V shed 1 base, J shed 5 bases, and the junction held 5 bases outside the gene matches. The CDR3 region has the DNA TGTGCCAGCAGCCAAGTAGGACAGGGGGCGCGAGATACGCAGTATTTT. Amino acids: CASSQVGQGARDTQYF. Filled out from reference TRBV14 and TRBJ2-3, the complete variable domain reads EAGVTQFPSHSVIEKGQTVTLRCDPISGHDNLYWYRRVMGKEIKFLLHFVKESKQDESGMPNNRFLAERTGGTYSTLKVQPAELEDSGVYFCASSQVGQGARDTQYFGPGTRLTVL.